One sample yielded the 14 T cell receptor beta chains listed below, sequenced in a study of regulatory T cells in long-lasting Graves disease. Time point reported: persistent/refractory GD, antithyroid drugs over 5 years with positive TRAb. Preparation of the TCR library used RNA extracted from PBMCs. CDR3-region Arm-PCR and iRepertoire HTBI primers produced the TCR beta libraries. TCRdb re-called the multiplex PCR reads through MiXCR, storing one row per CDR3 protein. Among 300,000 or so distinct CDR3 sequences, about 18% were seen once, and the ten largest hold 25% to 35%. Sequencing was performed on peripheral blood mononuclear cells (PBMCs), taken when the disease was refractory, from a patient treated with antithyroid drugs. These receptors originate from a female donor with Graves disease.

DNA of the CDR3: TGTGCCAGCAGTTTGGGTTTCTTTGGTAGCTCCTACAATGAGCAGTTCTTC. Residues: CASSLGFFGSSYNEQFF. The genes are TRBV28 and TRBJ2-1; D call uncertain. V gave up 3 bases and J gave up 0 bases, with 15 bases separating them. The length of the CDR3 is 17 residues. Germline CDR1 and CDR2: MDHEN and SYDVKM.

This clonotype was detected once. The rearrangement links TRBV7-9 to TRBJ2-6, with D possibly TRBD1 on 6 matching bases. CDR3 length: 18 residues. Per germline, CDR1 SEHNR and CDR2 FQNEAQ (reference sequence). V gave up 7 bases and J gave up 2 bases, with 21 bases separating them. CDR3 DNA: TGTGCCAGCACCCGGCCGGGACACCTTTTCCCTGGGGCCAACGTCCTGACTTTC. It is translated as CASTRPGHLFPGANVLTF.

This clonotype was observed at least ten times. The chain carries TRBV6-2 or TRBV6-3 and TRBJ2-7; the match to TRBD1 covers 8 bases. There are 14 residues in the CDR3. J was trimmed by 5 bases and V by 7 bases; bases with no gene match: 10. Germline lookup yields CDR1 MNHEY and CDR2 SVGEGT. CDR3 in amino acids: CASTWSQGADEQYF. CDR3 DNA sequence: TGTGCCAGCACTTGGTCGCAGGGGGCGGACGAGCAGTACTTC.

The CDR3 loop reads CASSHAGVVGQPQHF. CDR3 nucleotide sequence: TGTGCCAGCAGCCACGCGGGGGTTGTGGGGCAGCCCCAGCATTTT. The chain recombines TRBV3-1 with TRBJ1-5, with a tentative D call TRBD1 (5 bases). The CDR3 covers 15 residues. V was clipped by 3 bases and J by 7 bases, with 16 bases between them. Per the germline V gene, CDR1 is LGHDT and CDR2 is YNNKEL (reference sequence).

This clonotype was seen only a few times. This chain joins TRBV19 and TRBJ1-2; 10 bases line up with TRBD1. The CDR3 totals 14 residues. The junction had 3 bases not matched to a gene; V was cut back by 3 bases and J by 5 bases. Germline CDR1 is LNHDA and CDR2 is SQIVND (reference sequence). CDR3 DNA sequence: TGTGCCAGTAGTATGACAGGGGGCGTATATGGCTACACCTTC. This encodes CASSMTGGVYGYTF.

The V gene is TRBV6-2 or TRBV6-3, the J gene TRBJ1-1; the D gene is possibly TRBD1 (5 bases). The V end lost 7 bases, the J end lost 4 bases, and 22 bases lay between the germline ends. The CDR3 length is 16 residues. Germline CDR1 reads MNHEY; CDR2 reads SVGEGT. CDR3 DNA: TGTGCCAGCAAATACGCAGGATTTGCCGGGGGCACTGAAGCTTTCTTT. Translated, it gives CASKYAGFAGGTEAFF.

This clonotype was counted at least ten times. V usage is TRBV7-2 and J usage is TRBJ1-2, with D perhaps TRBD1 (6 bases). V dropped 1 base and J dropped 3 bases, with 12 bases sitting between them. Germline values: CDR1 SGHTA, CDR2 FQGNSA. This CDR3 comprises 15 residues. The CDR3 region is CASSLGSGGDYGYTF. The CDR3 DNA is TGTGCCAGCAGCTTAGGCTCTGGGGGCGACTATGGCTACACCTTC.

This sequence joins TRBV6-1 and TRBJ1-5; a possible D gene is TRBD1 (6 bases). The germline V gene encodes CDR1 MNHNS and CDR2 SASEGT. V was pared by 6 bases and J by 3 bases, with 15 bases between. The CDR3 length is 15 residues. CDR3 in DNA: TGTGCCAGCAGCCCCCTGGACAGAGACAATCAGCCCCAGCATTTT. It yields the protein CASSPLDRDNQPQHF.

The chain recombines TRBV11-2 with TRBJ2-3; 7 bases align to TRBD2. The V gene end was trimmed by 4 bases and the J gene end by 9 bases; junction bases not matched to a gene: 4. This CDR3 is built from 12 residues. Germline values: CDR1 SGHAT, CDR2 FQNNGV. The CDR3 region has the DNA TGTGCCAGCAGCTGGGGGGGGATGACGCAGTATTTT. It codes for CASSWGGMTQYF.

This clonotype was observed many times. This CDR3 is CAWSVQGEKLFF. CDR3 DNA sequence: TGTGCCTGGAGTGTACAGGGAGAAAAACTGTTTTTT. This chain connects TRBV30 to TRBJ1-4; D perhaps matches TRBD1 (6 bases). From germline, CDR1 is GTSNPN and CDR2 SVGIG (reference sequence). Trimming pared 0 bases from V and 8 bases from J, leaving 7 bases between. This CDR3 is built from 12 residues.

This clonotype was detected many times. The J gene is TRBJ2-2, the V gene TRBV2; weak D call: TRBD2 (6 bases). V lost 5 bases, J lost 4 bases, and 14 bases lay in between. CDR3 length: 15 amino acids. Germline V CDR1 and CDR2: SNHLY, FYNNEI. The CDR3 bases are TGTGCCAGCAGTTCACTCCGGAGGGGCACCGGGGAGCTGTTTTTT. Residues: CASSSLRRGTGELFF.

Ten or more counts support this clonotype. The chain combines TRBV12-3 or TRBV12-4 with TRBJ1-4; 11 bases are shared with TRBD1. J was trimmed by 8 bases and V by 4 bases; bases with no gene match: 3. This CDR3 region has 14 residues. The CDR3 sequence: CASSYGTGGEKLFF. The CDR3 DNA sequence: TGTGCCAGCAGTTACGGGACAGGGGGGGAAAAACTGTTTTTT.

V usage is TRBV5-1 and J usage is TRBJ1-2; 7 nucleotides line up with TRBD1. This CDR3 has 14 amino acids. Trimming took 7 bases from V and 2 from J; bases not matched to a gene: 8. The germline gives CDR1 SGHRS, CDR2 YFSETQ. This CDR3 is CASGAGTANYGYTF. For the CDR3, the DNA is TGCGCCAGCGGGGCCGGGACAGCAAACTATGGCTACACCTTC.

This clonotype occurred a few times. The chain employs TRBV29-1 and TRBJ1-1, with 7 bases identical to TRBD1. Trimming cost V 6 bases and J 2 bases; bases outside gene matches: 3. The germline V gene has CDR1 SQVTM and CDR2 ANQGSEA. The CDR3 length is 12 residues. Here the CDR3 reads CSVGQANTEAFF. Here the CDR3 DNA reads TGCAGCGTCGGACAGGCCAACACTGAAGCTTTCTTT.